The clone carrying this T cell receptor (beta chain) occurred a few times. Sequencing used immunoSEQ multiplex PCR; TCRdb keeps in-frame clones, though not all of them. The repertoire holds under 70,000 clones, with nearly 95% as singletons. The data were obtained in a study of T cell changes during pregnancy in multiple sclerosis. Trimming removed 8 bases from V and 4 bases from J, with 17 bases in between. Germline CDR1 and CDR2: MNHNS and SASEGT. CDR3 length equals 14 residues. Here the sequenced sample was CD4+ T cells from peripheral blood mononuclear cells, taken after pregnancy. J is TRBJ1-2 and V is TRBV6-1; D may be TRBD1 (5 bases). This TCR derives from a female donor with multiple sclerosis, enrolled in a pregnancy study. Here the CDR3 reads CASSLTDSSYGYTF. The CDR3 DNA is TGTGCCAGCTCACTTACCGACAGCAGCTATGGCTACACCTTC.